These T cell receptor beta chains were read from a single sample in a study of T cell responses to AZD1222 COVID-19 vaccine. TCRdb's copy holds only in-frame clones and misses some; the assay was immunoSEQ multiplex PCR. The sample carries 90,000 to 120,000 clones, approximately 89% recorded once. Material: peripheral blood, obtained 28 days after the second dose of the MenACWY control vaccine. The receptor set was obtained from an adult who received the MenACWY meningococcal vaccine as a control. Both conserved end residues are part of each CDR3. The D gene is left open where the match is weak. Rows may omit the clone size; those that give it use once, few, many or a size class.

cdr3_aa: CASSPRGANSNEQFF
clone_size: NA
j_call: TRBJ2-1
d_call: NA
v_call: TRBV5-4

cdr3_aa: CASSNGPDRNYGYTF
clone_size: NA
j_call: TRBJ1-2
d_call: NA
v_call: TRBV19

cdr3_aa: CASSFRANYGYTF
clone_size: once
j_call: TRBJ1-2
d_call: NA
v_call: TRBV7-9

cdr3_aa: CAWSRGSTDTQYF
clone_size: NA
j_call: TRBJ2-3
d_call: NA
v_call: TRBV30

cdr3_aa: CASSPRVGVNGYTF
clone_size: NA
j_call: TRBJ1-2
d_call: NA
v_call: TRBV4-2

cdr3_aa: CASSPTTYGYTF
clone_size: NA
j_call: TRBJ1-2
d_call: NA
v_call: TRBV28

cdr3_aa: CASSQDGARSEKLFF
clone_size: NA
j_call: TRBJ1-4
d_call: NA
v_call: TRBV4-2

cdr3_aa: CASSTPSGGAANTGELFF
clone_size: NA
j_call: TRBJ2-2
d_call: TRBD2
v_call: TRBV4-2

cdr3_aa: CASGGTGGPGELFF
clone_size: NA
j_call: TRBJ2-2
d_call: TRBD1
v_call: TRBV7-8

cdr3_aa: CASSLRRGGPGELFF
clone_size: NA
j_call: TRBJ2-2
d_call: TRBD1
v_call: TRBV13

cdr3_aa: CASSTGGRTDTQYF
clone_size: NA
j_call: TRBJ2-3
d_call: TRBD1
v_call: TRBV19

cdr3_aa: CASSPDTRNYGYTF
clone_size: NA
j_call: TRBJ1-2
d_call: NA
v_call: TRBV6-5

cdr3_aa: CAWRADPITNEQFF
clone_size: NA
j_call: TRBJ2-1
d_call: NA
v_call: TRBV30

cdr3_aa: CASSLRGSTGPYGYTF
clone_size: NA
j_call: TRBJ1-2
d_call: TRBD1
v_call: TRBV27

cdr3_aa: CASSARTDTQYF
clone_size: NA
j_call: TRBJ2-3
d_call: NA
v_call: TRBV9

cdr3_aa: CATSQGSTYGYTF
clone_size: NA
j_call: TRBJ1-2
d_call: NA
v_call: TRBV24-1

cdr3_aa: CASSAQGQGATTGELFF
clone_size: NA
j_call: TRBJ2-2
d_call: TRBD1
v_call: TRBV19

cdr3_aa: CASSPPRLAKQETQYF
clone_size: NA
j_call: TRBJ2-5
d_call: TRBD2
v_call: TRBV18

cdr3_aa: CASSQDRSMSNQPQHF
clone_size: NA
j_call: TRBJ1-5
d_call: NA
v_call: TRBV4-3

cdr3_aa: CASSDDPGTAYEQYF
clone_size: NA
j_call: TRBJ2-7
d_call: NA
v_call: TRBV7-2

cdr3_aa: CASSGRGTGELFF
clone_size: NA
j_call: TRBJ2-2
d_call: TRBD2
v_call: TRBV2

cdr3_aa: CASSVGDIGNTIYF
clone_size: NA
j_call: TRBJ1-3
d_call: NA
v_call: TRBV9

cdr3_aa: CASSEERAKNTEAFF
clone_size: NA
j_call: TRBJ1-1
d_call: NA
v_call: TRBV2

cdr3_aa: CASSLRLGLTRPNTGELFF
clone_size: NA
j_call: TRBJ2-2
d_call: NA
v_call: TRBV5-1

cdr3_aa: CASRGVTEAFF
clone_size: NA
j_call: TRBJ1-1
d_call: NA
v_call: TRBV12-3/TRBV12-4

cdr3_aa: CASSPDRGRVQPQHF
clone_size: many
j_call: TRBJ1-5
d_call: TRBD1
v_call: TRBV6-5

cdr3_aa: CASSLAAGGSDQPQHF
clone_size: NA
j_call: TRBJ1-5
d_call: NA
v_call: TRBV7-2

cdr3_aa: CAISDGPGGRQPQHF
clone_size: NA
j_call: TRBJ1-5
d_call: NA
v_call: TRBV10-3

cdr3_aa: CASSYQPRETQYF
clone_size: NA
j_call: TRBJ2-5
d_call: NA
v_call: TRBV27

cdr3_aa: CASSSGQGRGPQHF
clone_size: NA
j_call: TRBJ1-5
d_call: TRBD1
v_call: TRBV7-2

cdr3_aa: CASSLGSVVDTQYF
clone_size: NA
j_call: TRBJ2-3
d_call: NA
v_call: TRBV5-1

cdr3_aa: CASSFERGGKETQYF
clone_size: NA
j_call: TRBJ2-5
d_call: TRBD2
v_call: TRBV11-2

cdr3_aa: CATSRAGVNTQYF
clone_size: NA
j_call: TRBJ2-3
d_call: TRBD2
v_call: TRBV24-1

cdr3_aa: CASSYSGFNTEAFF
clone_size: NA
j_call: TRBJ1-1
d_call: NA
v_call: TRBV6-6

cdr3_aa: CASSLGATRRNTEAFF
clone_size: NA
j_call: TRBJ1-1
d_call: NA
v_call: TRBV5-6

cdr3_aa: CASSLDRGGSGNTIYF
clone_size: NA
j_call: TRBJ1-3
d_call: TRBD1
v_call: TRBV5-1

cdr3_aa: CSVEVTGGTNGYTF
clone_size: NA
j_call: TRBJ1-2
d_call: TRBD1
v_call: TRBV29-1

cdr3_aa: CASSLSPTGINIQYF
clone_size: NA
j_call: TRBJ2-4
d_call: NA
v_call: TRBV7-3

cdr3_aa: CASSVMGLAGFTDTQYF
clone_size: NA
j_call: TRBJ2-3
d_call: TRBD2
v_call: TRBV9

cdr3_aa: CASSLGVLATNEKLFF
clone_size: NA
j_call: TRBJ1-4
d_call: NA
v_call: TRBV5-1

cdr3_aa: CASSLTGGRETQYF
clone_size: NA
j_call: TRBJ2-5
d_call: TRBD1
v_call: TRBV5-4

cdr3_aa: CASSLRSGGDQPQHF
clone_size: NA
j_call: TRBJ1-5
d_call: NA
v_call: TRBV7-2

cdr3_aa: CASSYPGTDRYTPFHYGYTF
clone_size: NA
j_call: TRBJ1-2
d_call: NA
v_call: TRBV6-2/TRBV6-3

cdr3_aa: CAWSVRNLNTEAFF
clone_size: NA
j_call: TRBJ1-1
d_call: NA
v_call: TRBV30

cdr3_aa: CASSRGTGPPSPLHF
clone_size: NA
j_call: TRBJ1-6
d_call: TRBD1
v_call: TRBV3-1/TRBV3-2

cdr3_aa: CSVAGTGGPPNYGYTF
clone_size: NA
j_call: TRBJ1-2
d_call: TRBD1
v_call: TRBV29-1

cdr3_aa: CAIRESDNSPLHF
clone_size: NA
j_call: TRBJ1-6
d_call: NA
v_call: TRBV10-3

cdr3_aa: CASSSGQNNEQFF
clone_size: NA
j_call: TRBJ2-1
d_call: TRBD1
v_call: TRBV6-2/TRBV6-3